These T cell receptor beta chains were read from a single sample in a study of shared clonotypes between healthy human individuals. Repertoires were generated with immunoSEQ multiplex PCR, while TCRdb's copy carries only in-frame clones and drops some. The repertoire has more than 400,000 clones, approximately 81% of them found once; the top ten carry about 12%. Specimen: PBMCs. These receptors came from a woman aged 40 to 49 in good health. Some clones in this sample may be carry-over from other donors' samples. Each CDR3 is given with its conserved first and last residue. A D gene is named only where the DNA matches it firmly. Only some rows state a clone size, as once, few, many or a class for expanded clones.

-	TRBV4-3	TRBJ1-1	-	TGCGCCAGCAGCCCGGAAGGGTGGACTGAAGCTTTCTTT	CASSPEGWTEAFF
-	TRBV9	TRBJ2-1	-	TGTGCCAGCAGCCCCCGACTAGACGCCGACAATGAGCAGTTCTTC	CASSPRLDADNEQFF
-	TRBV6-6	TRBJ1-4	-	TGTGCCAGCCGGGGGGCTGAAAAACTGTTTTTT	CASRGAEKLFF
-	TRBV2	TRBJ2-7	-	TGTGCCAGCAGTGAATCATTGGGGATCGGGTACGAGCAGTACTTC	CASSESLGIGYEQYF
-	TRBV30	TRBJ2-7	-	TGTGCCTGTAGGGGGAGGGCCAGCTCCTACGAGCAGTACTTC	CACRGRASSYEQYF
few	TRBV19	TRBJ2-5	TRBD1	TGTGCCAGTAGTAGGGGACAGGGGGCTTATGAAGAGACCCAGTACTTC	CASSRGQGAYEETQYF
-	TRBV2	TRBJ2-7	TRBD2	TGTGCCAGCAGTGAAGTCGGTAGCGGGAGCTACGAGCAGTACTTC	CASSEVGSGSYEQYF
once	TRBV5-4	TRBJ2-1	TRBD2	TGTGCCAGCAGCTATACTGGGTCTAGCGGCTACAATGAGCAGTTCTTC	CASSYTGSSGYNEQFF
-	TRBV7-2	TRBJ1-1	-	TGTGCCAGCAGCCTAGGGGTAGGAGCCTTGAACACTGAAGCTTTCTTT	CASSLGVGALNTEAFF
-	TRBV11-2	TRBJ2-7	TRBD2	TGTGCCAGCAGCTTGGGACTAGCGGAGGGGTACGAGCAGTACTTC	CASSLGLAEGYEQYF
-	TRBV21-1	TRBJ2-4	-	TGTGCCAGCAGCAAAGCCCGGACGGCCAAAAACATTCAGTACTTC	CASSKARTAKNIQYF
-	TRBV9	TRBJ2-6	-	TGTGCCAGCAGCCACCCGCGCTCTGGGGCCAACGTCCTGACTTTC	CASSHPRSGANVLTF
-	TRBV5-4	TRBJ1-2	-	TGTGCCAGCAGCTTGGCAGGGGCCGGCCTCTATGGCTACACCTTC	CASSLAGAGLYGYTF
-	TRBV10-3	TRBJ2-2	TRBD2	TGTGCCATCCAGACTAGCGGGATACAACAGGGGGAGCTGTTTTTT	CAIQTSGIQQGELFF
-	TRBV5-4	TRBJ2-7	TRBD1	TGTGCCAGCAGCCGCGGACAGGGGGCGTACGAGCAGTACTTC	CASSRGQGAYEQYF
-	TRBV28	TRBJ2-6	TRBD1	TGTGCCAGCAGTTCTCAGGGGGTTAGGGCCAACGTCCTGACTTTC	CASSSQGVRANVLTF
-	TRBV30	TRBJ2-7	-	TGTGCCTGGGGAGACGGATTACGCGGGGAGCAGTACTTC	CAWGDGLRGEQYF
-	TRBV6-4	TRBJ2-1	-	TGTGCCAGCAGTGACGGCGGGACTCTTGAGCAGTTCTTC	CASSDGGTLEQFF
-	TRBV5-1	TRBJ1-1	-	TGCGCCAGCAGCTTGGGGACAGCAGAGAACACTGAAGCTTTCTTT	CASSLGTAENTEAFF
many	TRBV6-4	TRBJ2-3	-	TGTGCCAGCAGTGGTGGTGGCAAAGATACAGATACGCAGTATTTT	CASSGGGKDTDTQYF
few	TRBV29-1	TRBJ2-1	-	TGCAGCGTTGCAGGGGAGGGGGTCTACAATGAGCAGTTCTTC	CSVAGEGVYNEQFF
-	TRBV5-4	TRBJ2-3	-	TGTGCCAGCAGCTCGGGATCGACCAGCACAGATACGCAGTATTTT	CASSSGSTSTDTQYF
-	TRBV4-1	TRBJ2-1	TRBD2	TGCGCCAGCAGCCGCTTCCCGGGACTAGCGGGAGATCAAACCTACAATGAGCAGTTCTTC	CASSRFPGLAGDQTYNEQFF
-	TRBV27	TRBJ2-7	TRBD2	TGTGCCAGCAGTTTATCGTCTAGCGGGACCGAGCAGTACTTC	CASSLSSSGTEQYF
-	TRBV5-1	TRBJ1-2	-	TGCGCCAGCAGCTTGAATAGGGAGGGGTATGGCTACACCTTC	CASSLNREGYGYTF
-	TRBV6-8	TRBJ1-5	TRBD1	TGTGCCAGCAGGAGAGACAGGGGCAATCAGCCCCAGCATTTT	CASRRDRGNQPQHF
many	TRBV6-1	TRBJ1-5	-	TGTGCCAGCAGTGACTGGGAGAATCAGCCCCAGCATTTT	CASSDWENQPQHF
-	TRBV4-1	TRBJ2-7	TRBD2	TGCGCCAGCAGCCAAGAAAGGGTCGGGCTAGCGGGAGGGGGAAAGCAGTACTTC	CASSQERVGLAGGGKQYF
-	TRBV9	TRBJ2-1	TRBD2	TGTGCCAGCAGCCCCACGGGGGGAGACAACTACAATGAGCAGTTCTTC	CASSPTGGDNYNEQFF
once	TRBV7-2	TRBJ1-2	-	TGTGCCAGCAGCTTAGCCCCAGCTAACTATGGCTACACCTTC	CASSLAPANYGYTF
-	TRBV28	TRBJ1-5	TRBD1	TGTGCCAGCAGTCCCCCCGGGACAGGGGTTTTTCAGCCCCAGCATTTT	CASSPPGTGVFQPQHF
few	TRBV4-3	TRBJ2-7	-	TGCGCCAGCAGCCAAGGGTACAGCGGACTATCCTACGAGCAGTACTTC	CASSQGYSGLSYEQYF
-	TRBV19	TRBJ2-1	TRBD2	TGTGCCAGTAGTACCCCCTTAGCGGGACGCTCCTACAATGAGCAGTTCTTC	CASSTPLAGRSYNEQFF
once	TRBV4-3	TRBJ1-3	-	TGCGCCAGCTCCCCCGGTGGGTTTGGAAACACCATATATTTT	CASSPGGFGNTIYF
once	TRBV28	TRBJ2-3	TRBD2	TGTGCCAGCAGTTCCCTCGGGGGGGTATGGCCCACAGATACGCAGTATTTT	CASSSLGGVWPTDTQYF
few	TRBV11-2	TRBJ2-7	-	TGTGCCAGCAGCCTCAGATACGAGCAGTACTTC	CASSLRYEQYF